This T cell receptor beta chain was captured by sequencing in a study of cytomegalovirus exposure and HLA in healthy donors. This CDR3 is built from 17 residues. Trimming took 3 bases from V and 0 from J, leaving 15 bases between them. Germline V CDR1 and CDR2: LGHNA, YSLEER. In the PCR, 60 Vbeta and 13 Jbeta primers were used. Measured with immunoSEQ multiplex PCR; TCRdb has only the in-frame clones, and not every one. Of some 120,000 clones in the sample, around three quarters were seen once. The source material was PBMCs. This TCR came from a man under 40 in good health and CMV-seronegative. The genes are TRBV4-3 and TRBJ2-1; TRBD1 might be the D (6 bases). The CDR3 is CASSQDSVGNSYNEQFF. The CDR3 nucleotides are TGCGCCAGCAGCCAGGACAGTGTGGGGAACTCCTACAATGAGCAGTTCTTC.